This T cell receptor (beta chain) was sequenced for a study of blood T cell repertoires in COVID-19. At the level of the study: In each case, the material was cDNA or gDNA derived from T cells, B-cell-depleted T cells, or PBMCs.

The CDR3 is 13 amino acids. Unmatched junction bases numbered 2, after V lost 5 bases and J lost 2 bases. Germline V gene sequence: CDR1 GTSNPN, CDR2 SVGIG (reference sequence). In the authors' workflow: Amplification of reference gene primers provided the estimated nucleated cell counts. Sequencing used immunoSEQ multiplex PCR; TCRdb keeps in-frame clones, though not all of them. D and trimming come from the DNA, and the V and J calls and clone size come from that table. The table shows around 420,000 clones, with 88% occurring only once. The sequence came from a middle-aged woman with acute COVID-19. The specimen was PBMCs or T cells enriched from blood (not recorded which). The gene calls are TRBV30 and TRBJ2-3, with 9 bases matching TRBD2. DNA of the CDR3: TGTGCCTGGGGACTAGCGTTCACAGATACGCAGTATTTT. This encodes CAWGLAFTDTQYF.